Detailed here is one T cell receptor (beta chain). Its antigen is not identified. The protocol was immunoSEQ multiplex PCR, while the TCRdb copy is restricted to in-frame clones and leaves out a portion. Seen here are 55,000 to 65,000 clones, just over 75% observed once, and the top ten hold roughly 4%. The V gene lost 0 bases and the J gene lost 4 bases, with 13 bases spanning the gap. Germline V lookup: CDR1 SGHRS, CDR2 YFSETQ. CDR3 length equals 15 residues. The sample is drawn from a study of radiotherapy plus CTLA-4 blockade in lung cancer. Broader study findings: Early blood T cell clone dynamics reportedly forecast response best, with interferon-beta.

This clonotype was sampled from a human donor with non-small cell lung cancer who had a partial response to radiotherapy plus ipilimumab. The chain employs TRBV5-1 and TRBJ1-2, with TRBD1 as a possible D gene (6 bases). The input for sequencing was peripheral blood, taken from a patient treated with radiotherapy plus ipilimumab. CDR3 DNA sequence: TGCGCCAGCAGCTTGGACGCAGGGGCCTCCTATGGCTACACCTTC. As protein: CASSLDAGASYGYTF.